These 6 T cell receptor beta chains share one sample of origin, sequenced in a study of blood T cell repertoires in COVID-19. Sequenced by immunoSEQ multiplex PCR; TCRdb stores in-frame clones only, minus some. The sample shows roughly 430,000 clones, more than 70% of them seen only once. The sample taken for sequencing was PBMCs or T cells enriched from blood (not recorded which). The source of these receptors is a woman between 18 and 29 years old who had been exposed to COVID-19.

The chain recombines TRBV11-2 with TRBJ2-7; D may be TRBD2 (5 bases). V lost 7 bases and J 0 bases, leaving 13 bases between the germline ends. Looked up from germline, CDR1 is SGHAT and CDR2 is FQNNGV. The CDR3 contains 14 residues. CDR3 sequence: CASKTTGSSYEQYF. The DNA of the CDR3 is TGTGCCAGCAAAACCACGGGGAGCTCCTACGAGCAGTACTTC. The full variable domain, in which reference TRBV11-2 and TRBJ2-7 provide the parts outside the CDR3, is EAGVAQSPRYKIIEKRQSVAFWCNPISGHATLYWYQQILGQGPKLLIQFQNNGVVDDSQLPKDRFSAERLKGVDSTLKIQPAKLEDSAVYLCASKTTGSSYEQYFGPGTRLTVT.

The gene calls are TRBV7-2 and TRBJ1-3; 9 nucleotides match TRBD1. The CDR3 is 17 residues long. Germline V gives CDR1 SGHTA, CDR2 FQGNSA. V shed 4 bases and J 3 bases; nucleotides not matched to a gene: 10. CDR3 sequence (DNA): TGTGCCAGCAGCTCATCCGGGACAGGGTATTATGGAAACACCATATATTTT. Residues: CASSSSGTGYYGNTIYF.

V is TRBV18 and J is TRBJ1-2; 8 bases are shared with TRBD1. This CDR3 is 14 amino acids long. The germline V gene encodes CDR1 KGHSH and CDR2 LQKENI. The J segment lost 4 bases and the V segment lost 3 bases, leaving 4 bases of the junction unmatched. Here the CDR3 reads CASSPPDRAYGYTF. CDR3 DNA: TGTGCCAGCTCACCCCCGGACAGGGCCTATGGCTACACCTTC.

CDR3 sequence: CASSSAGANTEAFF. The CDR3 region has the DNA TGTGCCAGCAGTTCGGCGGGCGCGAACACTGAAGCTTTCTTT. The chain combines TRBV6-2 or TRBV6-3 with TRBJ1-1; D is unclear. Trimming left V 4 bases short and J 1 base short, with 10 bases between. This CDR3 region has 14 residues. Germline CDR1 is MNHEY and CDR2 is SVGEGT.

In its sample, this clone was seen once. The genes are TRBV18 and TRBJ2-6, with D tentatively TRBD1 (6 bases). The germline gives CDR1 KGHSH, CDR2 LQKENI. There are 16 residues in the CDR3. V was pared by 4 bases and J by 6 bases, with 16 bases between. DNA of the CDR3: TGTGCCAGCTCACTCAGCCTTTCGGGACAGGCCAACGTCCTGACTTTC. Translated: CASSLSLSGQANVLTF.

For this clone: Its ends do not fully match the called genes, so a read error is possible. V usage is TRBV5-6 and J usage is TRBJ2-7; 9 bases match TRBD1. The CDR3 spans 15 residues. Germline loops: CDR1 SGHDT, CDR2 YYEEEE. CDR3 DNA: TGTGCCAGCAGTTTGGGAGGACAGGGGATCCACGAGCAGTACTTC. It encodes CASSLGGQGIHEQYF.